This T cell receptor (beta chain) was observed in a study of T cell responses to AZD1222 COVID-19 vaccine. Clones were read by immunoSEQ multiplex PCR, and TCRdb kept only the in-frame ones, dropping some. The sample records 120,000 to 150,000 clones, approximately 78% being singletons. Whole-study findings and limits: Seropositive at baseline were only 5 or 6 AZD1222 recipients. Reports indicate that nearly half of spike-specific TCRs are directed at unmutated variant regions. Clonal diversity was possibly underestimated; the donors were predominantly white British and more often female. Spike-spanning, vaccine-associated CD4 TCRs were dominant at 160-218 and 743-854.

Trimming took off 0 bases at V and 9 bases at J, with 15 bases between the two ends. The CDR3 is 14 residues long. The germline CDR1 and CDR2 sequences are SNHLY and FYNNEI. In regard to this clone: Its specificity is not known.

The TCR was taken from an adult in good health. Sequencing was performed on peripheral blood, taken on day 0 of MenACWY control vaccination. This chain connects TRBV2 to TRBJ2-7; D is possibly TRBD2 (6 bases). The CDR3, as DNA: TGTGCCAGCAGTGAAGCGCTACCAGGAGGGAGGCAGTACGTC. This translates into CASSEALPGGRQYV.